Presented here are 11 T cell receptor beta chains from one specimen sequenced in a study of CD8 T cells in Susac syndrome. RNA amounts of about 0.5 to 1 ug underwent reverse transcription with random hexamers. MiXCR, run by TCRdb on the immunoSEQ multiplex PCR reads, gives a single entry per CDR3 protein. The data show tens of thousands of distinct CDR3 sequences, 95% to 97% seen once. Source material: CD8+ T cells from PBMCs. These receptors were taken from a human donor with Susac syndrome.

CDR3 sequence (DNA): TGTGCCAGCAGCTCGTATGGGCAGGGCGGTAATTCACCCCTCCACTTT. Translated: CASSSYGQGGNSPLHF. The V gene is TRBV11-3, the J gene TRBJ1-6; weak D call: TRBD1 (5 bases). Germline V gene data show CDR1 as SGHNT and CDR2 as YENEEA. V gave up 4 bases and J gave up 6 bases, with 16 bases separating them. The CDR3 is made up of 16 amino acids.

The V gene is TRBV6-2 or TRBV6-3, the J gene TRBJ2-7, with a possible D match to TRBD1 (6 bases). CDR3 length: 14 residues. The ends were cut back, 0 bases at V and 7 bases at J, with 13 bases in the middle. The germline V gene encodes CDR1 MNHEY and CDR2 SVGEGT. CDR3 DNA: TGTGCCAGCAGTTACTCGAGCTGGGGGCAGGAGCAGTACTTC. Amino acid sequence: CASSYSSWGQEQYF.

The chain uses TRBV25-1 and TRBJ1-1; possible D gene TRBD1, 5 bases. Germline-derived CDR1 and CDR2 are MGHDK and SYGVNS. The CDR3 length is 15 residues. V shed 3 bases and J shed 1 base, with 12 bases lying between them. The CDR3 region is CASSDRGRENTEAFF. The CDR3 DNA reads TGTGCCAGCAGTGATAGGGGCAGGGAGAACACTGAAGCTTTCTTT.

The chain combines TRBV30 with TRBJ2-3; D unclear. The V gene lost 2 bases and the J gene lost 3 bases, with 12 bases spanning the gap. The germline V gene has CDR1 GTSNPN and CDR2 SVGIG (reference sequence). The CDR3 sequence is 14 residues long. CDR3 protein: CAWSRVGSTDTQYF. CDR3 sequence (DNA): TGTGCCTGGAGTCGGGTAGGGTCTACAGATACGCAGTATTTT. The full variable domain, its missing parts supplied by reference TRBV30 and TRBJ2-3, is SQTIHQWPATLVQPVGSPLSLECTVEGTSNPNLYWYRQAAGRGLQLLFYSVGIGQISSEVPQNLSASRPQDRQFILSSKKLLLSDSGFYLCAWSRVGSTDTQYFGPGTRLTVL.

The rearrangement uses TRBV19 and TRBJ2-1, with a possible D match to TRBD2 (6 bases). The CDR3 loop spans 15 amino acids. V lost 3 bases and J lost 0, with 9 bases in between. CDR1 is LNHDA and CDR2 is SQIVND in the germline V gene (reference sequence). CDR3: CASSMAGLSYNEQFF. CDR3 nucleotide sequence: TGTGCCAGTAGTATGGCGGGGCTCTCCTACAATGAGCAGTTCTTC.

The rearrangement uses TRBV5-1 and TRBJ1-2; 11 bases line up with TRBD1. CDR3 length equals 16 residues. V lost 4 bases to trimming and J lost 8 bases; unmatched junction nucleotides: 13. Germline assignment: CDR1 SGHRS and CDR2 YFSETQ. The CDR3 DNA follows: TGCGCCAGCAGCATCGGACAGGGGGCTAAAGTCGGAGGCTACACCTTC. Amino acid sequence: CASSIGQGAKVGGYTF.

The chain combines TRBV24-1 with TRBJ2-1; 10 nucleotides match TRBD1. The ends lost 7 bases at V and 4 bases at J; junction bases unmatched: 3. The CDR3 runs to 14 residues. Germline V gene sequence: CDR1 KGHDR, CDR2 SFDVKD. CDR3 sequence reads: CATSGTGVYNEQFF. As DNA, the CDR3 is TGTGCCACCAGCGGGACAGGGGTTTACAATGAGCAGTTCTTC.

V gene TRBV29-1 combines with J gene TRBJ1-2; weak D call: TRBD1 (5 bases). Trimming left V 4 bases short and J 2 bases short, with 14 bases between. CDR1 is SQVTM, CDR2 ANQGSEA, per germline. This CDR3 is built from 14 residues. The CDR3: CSVAGVGWNYGYTF. CDR3 DNA sequence: TGCAGCGTTGCGGGGGTGGGGTGGAACTATGGCTACACCTTC.

V and J are TRBV20-1 and TRBJ1-2; D not resolved. The CDR3 has 14 amino acids. V lost 5 bases, J lost 4 bases, and 17 bases lay in between. In germline, CDR1 is DFQATT, CDR2 SNEGSKA (reference sequence). CDR3: CSAPTYGVLYGYTF. In nucleotides, the CDR3 is TGCAGTGCTCCAACATATGGGGTCCTCTATGGCTACACCTTC.

V gene TRBV7-2 combines with J gene TRBJ2-3, with 7 bases lining up with TRBD2. Germline V gene lookup returns CDR1 SGHTA and CDR2 FQGNSA. CDR3 length equals 13 residues. V lost 2 bases and J lost 10; bases outside the gene matches: 6. The CDR3 DNA reads as TGTGCCAGCAGCTTACTGACTAGCATCGCGCAGTATTTT. Translated, it gives CASSLLTSIAQYF.

The V and J genes are TRBV24-1 and TRBJ1-2, with no clear D. This CDR3 contains 12 residues. Trimming took 6 bases from V and 2 from J, leaving 6 bases between them. Germline loops: CDR1 KGHDR, CDR2 SFDVKD. The DNA of the CDR3 is TGTGCCACCAGTCCGGGAAACTATGGCTACACCTTC. Translated, it gives CATSPGNYGYTF.